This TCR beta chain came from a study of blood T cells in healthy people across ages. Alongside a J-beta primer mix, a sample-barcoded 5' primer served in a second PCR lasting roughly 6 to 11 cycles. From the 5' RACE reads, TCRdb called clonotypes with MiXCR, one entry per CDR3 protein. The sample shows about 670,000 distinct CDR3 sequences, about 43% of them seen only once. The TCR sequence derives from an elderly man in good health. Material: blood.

DNA of the CDR3: TGCGCCAGCAGCTCTGCAGGGGCTGCCTACAATGAGCAGTACTTC. Its protein is CASSSAGAAYNEQYF. J is TRBJ2-7 and V is TRBV5-1; TRBD1 might be the D (6 bases). This CDR3 has 15 amino acids. V shed 3 bases and J shed 7 bases, with 20 bases lying between them. CDR1 and CDR2 (germline): SGHRS, YFSETQ.